Listed below are T cell receptor beta chains from one sample, sequenced in a study of T cell responses to AZD1222 COVID-19 vaccine. Assay: immunoSEQ multiplex PCR; the TCRdb copy retains only in-frame clones and omits some. The table shows approximately 130,000 clones, with over 80% occurring only once. The material sequenced was peripheral blood, taken on day 0 of AZD1222 vaccination. The receptor set was obtained from an adult in good health. CDR3s include the opening cysteine and the closing phenylalanine or tryptophan. D genes are given only for firm matches. Only part of the rows carry a size: once, few, many, or a class if the clone is expanded.

D	size	V	J	CDR3	DNA
TRBD1	.	TRBV10-1	TRBJ1-5	CASSVTGGQPQHF	TGCGCCAGCAGTGTAACAGGGGGGCAGCCCCAGCATTTT
.	.	TRBV5-1	TRBJ2-1	CASSILTRESYNEQFF	TGCGCCAGCAGCATACTGACACGGGAGTCCTACAATGAGCAGTTCTTC
.	.	TRBV11-2	TRBJ2-7	CASSRGTSYEQYF	TGTGCCAGCAGCCGAGGGACCTCCTACGAGCAGTACTTC
TRBD2	.	TRBV6-5	TRBJ2-7	CASSREGLHEQYF	TGTGCCAGCAGCCGGGAGGGCCTTCACGAGCAGTACTTC
.	once	TRBV7-9	TRBJ1-5	CASSLDGGGNQPQHF	TGTGCCAGCAGCTTAGACGGAGGGGGCAATCAGCCCCAGCATTTT
.	.	TRBV27	TRBJ1-5	CASSASWGESNQPQHF	TGTGCCAGCAGCGCCTCTTGGGGCGAAAGCAATCAGCCCCAGCATTTT
.	.	TRBV15	TRBJ1-5	CATSIGLINQPQHF	TGTGCCACCAGCATCGGACTGATCAATCAGCCCCAGCATTTT
.	.	TRBV15	TRBJ2-1	CATSRDFGRGYNEQFF	TGTGCCACCAGCAGAGATTTCGGCAGGGGTTACAATGAGCAGTTCTTC
.	.	TRBV7-8	TRBJ1-1	CASSFNRDKAFF	TGTGCCAGCAGCTTTAACAGGGACAAAGCTTTCTTT
TRBD1	.	TRBV29-1	TRBJ2-1	CSVDYRDRGGEQFF	TGCAGCGTTGACTACCGGGACAGGGGTGGTGAGCAGTTCTTC
.	.	TRBV29-1	TRBJ1-1	CSALVRWDTEAFF	TGCAGCGCCCTTGTACGGTGGGACACTGAAGCTTTCTTT
TRBD1	.	TRBV6-6	TRBJ2-7	CASSYAGQAYEQYF	TGTGCCAGCAGTTACGCGGGACAGGCCTACGAGCAGTACTTC
.	.	TRBV6-5	TRBJ1-1	CASRVYKGNTEAFF	TGTGCCAGCAGGGTCTACAAGGGCAACACTGAAGCTTTCTTT
TRBD2	.	TRBV7-8	TRBJ2-5	CASSLLAGGPSGRETQYF	TGTGCCAGCAGCCTCTTAGCGGGAGGGCCCTCGGGAAGAGAGACCCAGTACTTC
.	.	TRBV10-3	TRBJ2-2	CAIRGAPGELFF	TGTGCCATACGGGGGGCCCCCGGGGAGCTGTTTTTT
TRBD1	.	TRBV5-8	TRBJ2-1	CASTTGWDRDEQFF	TGTGCCAGCACCACAGGATGGGACAGGGATGAGCAGTTCTTC
.	.	TRBV28	TRBJ1-2	CASRPQGQLPGGYTF	TGTGCCAGCAGACCGCAGGGGCAGCTCCCGGGGGGCTACACCTTC
.	.	TRBV30	TRBJ2-1	CAWSQGWRGSYNEQFF	TGTGCCTGGAGCCAGGGTTGGAGGGGCTCCTACAATGAGCAGTTCTTC
TRBD1	.	TRBV27	TRBJ1-3	CASSYRGPIGNTIYF	TGTGCCAGCAGTTACAGGGGGCCGATCGGAAACACCATATATTTT
TRBD1	.	TRBV4-1	TRBJ2-7	CASSQGPRTGADEQYF	TGCGCCAGCAGCCAAGGTCCCCGGACAGGGGCGGACGAGCAGTACTTC
TRBD2	.	TRBV13	TRBJ2-2	CASRSRGDTGELFF	TGTGCCAGCAGATCGCGGGGGGACACCGGGGAGCTGTTTTTT
.	.	TRBV7-9	TRBJ1-6	CASSFSTGVKPLHF	TGTGCCAGCAGCTTTAGCACAGGTGTTAAACCCCTCCACTTT
.	.	TRBV5-4	TRBJ2-1	CASSLGQGGGRGEQFF	TGTGCCAGCAGCTTGGGGCAGGGAGGGGGGAGAGGTGAGCAGTTCTTC
.	.	TRBV4-1	TRBJ2-1	CASSQRTHPSYNEQFF	TGCGCCAGCAGCCAAAGGACGCACCCCTCCTACAATGAGCAGTTCTTC
TRBD2	.	TRBV28	TRBJ2-7	CASSLAGGQVKQYF	TGTGCCAGCAGCCTAGCGGGTGGGCAGGTGAAGCAGTACTTC
TRBD2	.	TRBV6-4	TRBJ2-1	CASSDSGLAGQFF	TGTGCCAGCAGTGATTCCGGACTAGCGGGACAGTTCTTC
.	many	TRBV2	TRBJ1-6	CASSRVGDNSPLHF	TGTGCCAGCAGTCGGGTGGGGGATAATTCACCCCTCCACTTT
.	.	TRBV9	TRBJ2-3	CASSPRGVRTSTDTQYF	TGTGCCAGCAGCCCAAGGGGCGTCAGAACTAGCACAGATACGCAGTATTTT
TRBD2	once	TRBV28	TRBJ2-2	CASRAGGPRTGELFF	TGTGCCAGCAGGGCGGGAGGGCCTCGCACCGGGGAGCTGTTTTTT
.	few	TRBV5-6	TRBJ1-2	CASSPPGSAGYGYTF	TGTGCCAGCAGCCCTCCCGGGAGCGCGGGCTATGGCTACACCTTC
.	.	TRBV28	TRBJ2-7	CASTSRVGPLEQYF	TGTGCCAGCACCTCCAGAGTGGGGCCTCTCGAGCAGTACTTC
.	.	TRBV28	TRBJ1-3	CASSLYGRRSGNTIYF	TGTGCCAGCAGTTTATACGGCCGGCGCTCTGGAAACACCATATATTTT
.	.	TRBV30	TRBJ1-2	CAWIPSATLANYGYTF	TGTGCCTGGATACCTTCGGCGACACTAGCTAACTATGGCTACACCTTC
.	.	TRBV19	TRBJ1-4	CAPHKNNEKLFF	TGTGCCCCTCACAAAAACAATGAAAAACTGTTTTTT
TRBD1	.	TRBV11-2	TRBJ1-1	CASSLGTGGLRPAFF	TGTGCCAGCAGCCTGGGAACAGGGGGCTTAAGACCGGCTTTCTTT
TRBD2	.	TRBV12-5	TRBJ2-6	CASPGLVSGANVLTF	TGTGCTAGCCCGGGACTAGTGTCCGGGGCCAACGTCCTGACTTTC
TRBD1	few	TRBV3-1/TRBV3-2	TRBJ2-3	CASSQDPRGQGFTDTQYF	TGTGCCAGCAGCCAAGACCCGAGGGGACAGGGTTTCACAGATACGCAGTATTTT
.	.	TRBV12-3/TRBV12-4	TRBJ2-1	CASSLQNNEQFF	TGTGCCAGCAGTTTACAGAACAATGAGCAGTTCTTC
.	.	TRBV9	TRBJ2-7	CASSPSRYEQYF	TGTGCCAGCAGCCCCAGTCGATACGAGCAGTACTTC
.	.	TRBV9	TRBJ1-2	CASSVAVRGNGYTF	TGTGCCAGCAGCGTAGCCGTCAGGGGAAATGGCTACACCTTC
.	.	TRBV9	TRBJ1-6	CASSVGGPNNSPLHF	TGTGCCAGCAGCGTAGGGGGCCCCAATAATTCACCCCTCCACTTT
.	.	TRBV19	TRBJ1-3	CASSIVPGAGNTIYF	TGTGCCAGTAGTATCGTCCCAGGGGCTGGAAACACCATATATTTT
.	.	TRBV9	TRBJ1-5	CASSQDGYSNQPQHF	TGTGCCAGCAGCCAGGACGGCTATAGCAATCAGCCCCAGCATTTT